This T cell receptor beta chain was retrieved from a study of beta chain features in type 1 diabetes. Sorting that relied on CD45RO/CCR7/CD25/CD127/CD95/CD27 yielded CD4+ naive, central memory, regulatory and stem cell-like memory cells. Study-wide results and caveats: The study found moderately but significantly shorter TCRB CDR3s in all four CD4+ subsets of Type 1 diabetes patients. In type 1 diabetes patients, VDJ junctions had fewer insertions; deletions at these junctions were more frequent.

In the case of this clone: The target antigen is unknown.

With V trimmed by 6 bases and J by 3 bases, 2 bases remained unmatched. The CDR3 covers 13 residues. Germline CDR1 reads LNHDA; CDR2 reads SQIVND (reference sequence). Investigators reverse transcribed all isolated RNA, so they sequenced expressed TCRB transcripts. Libraries were prepared by immunoSEQ multiplex PCR; TCRdb keeps only in-frame clonotypes and omits some of them. The sample records 95,000 to 150,000 clones, about 17% being singletons. The origin of this receptor is a man aged 30 to 39 with type 1 diabetes. Sequencing input: central memory CD4+ T cells from blood. The rearrangement links TRBV19 to TRBJ1-5; TRBD1 agrees at 7 bases. CDR3 sequence reads: CASRGQPNQPQHF. For the CDR3, the DNA is TGTGCCAGTAGGGGACAGCCCAATCAGCCCCAGCATTTT.